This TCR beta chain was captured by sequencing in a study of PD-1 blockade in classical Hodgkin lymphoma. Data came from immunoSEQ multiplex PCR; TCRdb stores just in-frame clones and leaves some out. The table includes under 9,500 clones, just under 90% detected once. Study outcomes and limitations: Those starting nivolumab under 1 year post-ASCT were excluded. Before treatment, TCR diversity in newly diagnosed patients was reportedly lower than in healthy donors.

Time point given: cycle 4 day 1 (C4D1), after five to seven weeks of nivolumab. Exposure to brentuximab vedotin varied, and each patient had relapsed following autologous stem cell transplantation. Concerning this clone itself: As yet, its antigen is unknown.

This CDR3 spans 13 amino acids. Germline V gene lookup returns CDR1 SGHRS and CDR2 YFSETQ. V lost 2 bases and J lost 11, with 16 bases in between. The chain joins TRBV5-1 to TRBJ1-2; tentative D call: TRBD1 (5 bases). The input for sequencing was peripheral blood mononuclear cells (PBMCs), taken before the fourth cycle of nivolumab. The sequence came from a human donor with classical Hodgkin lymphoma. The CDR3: CASSLSREAGYTF. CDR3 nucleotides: TGCGCCAGCAGCTTAAGTCGGGAGGCAGGGTACACCTTC.